This passage covers 2 T cell receptor beta chains from one sample sequenced in a study of control samples from healthy donors and cancer patients. Profiling relied on immunoSEQ multiplex PCR, and the TCRdb table lists in-frame clones only, not all of them. The data hold under 450,000 clones, with roughly 90% observed a single time. The sample taken for sequencing was PBMCs. These receptors were obtained from a man aged 35-49 years with head and neck cancer.

The chain combines TRBV6-5 with TRBJ2-1, with 13 bases fitting TRBD2. Trimming removed 6 bases from V and 5 bases from J; junction bases left unmatched: 1. Germline V gene data show CDR1 as MNHEY and CDR2 as SVGAGI. The CDR3 has 14 residues. The DNA for the CDR3 is TGTGCCAGCAGGGGGACTAGCGGGAACAATGAGCAGTTCTTC. Its translation: CASRGTSGNNEQFF.

CDR3: CASRGAGQILTSKYF. The CDR3 nucleotides are TGTGCCAGCAGGGGTGCGGGACAAATACTTACGAGCAAGTACTTC. The chain carries TRBV28 and TRBJ2-7; D assignment may be TRBD1 or TRBD2 (6 bases each). CDR1 and CDR2 (germline): MDHEN, SYDVKM. The CDR3 consists of 15 residues. The V end was cut by 6 bases, the J end by 11 bases, with 26 bases between.